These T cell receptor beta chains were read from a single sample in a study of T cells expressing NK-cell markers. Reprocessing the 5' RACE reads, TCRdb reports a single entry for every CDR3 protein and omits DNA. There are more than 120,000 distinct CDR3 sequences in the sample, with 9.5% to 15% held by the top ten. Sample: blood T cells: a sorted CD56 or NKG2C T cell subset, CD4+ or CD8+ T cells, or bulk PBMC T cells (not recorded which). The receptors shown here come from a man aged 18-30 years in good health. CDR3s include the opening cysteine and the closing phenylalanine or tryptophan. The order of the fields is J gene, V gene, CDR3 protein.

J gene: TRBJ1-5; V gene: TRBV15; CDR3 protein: CATSRLRDNQPQHF
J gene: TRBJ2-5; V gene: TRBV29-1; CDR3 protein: CSVETGGKEETQYF
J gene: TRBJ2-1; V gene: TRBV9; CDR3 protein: CASSVDYRGNEQFF
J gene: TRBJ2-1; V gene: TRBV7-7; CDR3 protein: CASSFLQGYEQFF
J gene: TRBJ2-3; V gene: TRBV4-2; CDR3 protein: CASSQEERESDTQYF
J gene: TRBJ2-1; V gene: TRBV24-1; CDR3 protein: CATSDLTSVNEQFF
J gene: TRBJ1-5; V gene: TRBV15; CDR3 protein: CATSPRTPFEPQHF
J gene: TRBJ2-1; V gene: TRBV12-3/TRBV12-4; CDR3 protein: CASSPGYLDEQFF
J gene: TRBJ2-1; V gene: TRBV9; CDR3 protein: CASSDRTSGSRNEQFF
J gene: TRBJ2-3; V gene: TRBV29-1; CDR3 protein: CSVGASPDTQYF
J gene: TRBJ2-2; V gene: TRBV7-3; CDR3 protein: CASSLSSSTGELFF
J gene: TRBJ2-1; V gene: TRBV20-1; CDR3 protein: CSARMDSEWGEQFF
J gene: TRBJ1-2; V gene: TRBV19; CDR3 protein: CASRTGGGLDYTF
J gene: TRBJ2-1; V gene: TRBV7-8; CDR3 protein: CASSLLALRVNEQFF
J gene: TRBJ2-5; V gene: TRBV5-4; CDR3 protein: CASSLAAGGPVGETQYF
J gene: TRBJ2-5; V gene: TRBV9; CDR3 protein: CASSVDGREEETQYF
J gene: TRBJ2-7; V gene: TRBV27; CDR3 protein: CASAPGLAGDYEQYF
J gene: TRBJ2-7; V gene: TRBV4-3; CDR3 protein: CASSQDRLAGGYPYEQYF
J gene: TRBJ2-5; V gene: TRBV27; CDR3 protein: CASSRSLVRETQYF
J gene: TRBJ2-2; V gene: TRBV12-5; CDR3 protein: CASGTGARGASGELFF
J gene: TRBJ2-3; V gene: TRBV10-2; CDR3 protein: CASSDPARYTDTQYF
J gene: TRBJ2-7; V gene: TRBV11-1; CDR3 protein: CASYPGPQTYEQYF
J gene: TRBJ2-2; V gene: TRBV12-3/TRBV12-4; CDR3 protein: CASSLGGRGTGELFF
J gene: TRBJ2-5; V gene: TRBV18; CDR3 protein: CASSPITEQETQYF
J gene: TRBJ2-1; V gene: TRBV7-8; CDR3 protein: CASSLEGTGLYNEQFF
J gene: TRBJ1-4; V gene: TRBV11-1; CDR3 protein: CASSPKGYRTATNEKLFF
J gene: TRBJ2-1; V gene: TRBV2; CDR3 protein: CASSDPGEQFF
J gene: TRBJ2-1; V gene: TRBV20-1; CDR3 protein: CSARGLAGGSSYNEQFF
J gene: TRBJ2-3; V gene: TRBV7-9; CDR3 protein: CASVDTPYSTDTQYF
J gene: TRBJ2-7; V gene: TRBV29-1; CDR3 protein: CSVTGGAVSYEQYF
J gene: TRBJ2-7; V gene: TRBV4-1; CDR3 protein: CASSQGLIFYEQYF
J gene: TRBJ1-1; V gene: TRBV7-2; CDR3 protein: CASSRIYQGTEAFF
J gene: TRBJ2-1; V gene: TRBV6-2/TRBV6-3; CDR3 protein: CASREYGTEGSLFYNEQFF
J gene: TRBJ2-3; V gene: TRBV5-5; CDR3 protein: CASGEVHWTDTQYF
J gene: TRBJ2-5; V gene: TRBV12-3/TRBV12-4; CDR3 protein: CASSEHSGADETQYF
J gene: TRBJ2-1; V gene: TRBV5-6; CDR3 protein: CASSSILAGGLYNEQFF
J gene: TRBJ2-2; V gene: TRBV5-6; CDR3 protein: CASSQAGGWTGELFF
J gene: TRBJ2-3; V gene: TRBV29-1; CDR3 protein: CSVEDLPRESTDTQYF
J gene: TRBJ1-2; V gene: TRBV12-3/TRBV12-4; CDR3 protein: CASSPGQADYGYTF
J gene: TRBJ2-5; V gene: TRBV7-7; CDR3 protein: CASQLSVYQETQYF
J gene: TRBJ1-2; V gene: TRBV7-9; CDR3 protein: CASSQDRGHGYTF